A single T cell receptor beta chain is shown here with its context. The target antigen is unknown. Germline V lookup: CDR1 SGHTA, CDR2 FQGNSA. The CDR3 consists of 13 residues. Trimming took 5 bases from V and 5 from J; bases not matched to a gene: 5. Specified treatment: approximately 9-day PBMC culture with coronavirus spike peptide pools or control peptides (ViraFEST assay). After being plated at fewer than 2.5 million per well, PBMCs were cultured with approximately 9.9 IU/ml IL-2 and around 9.7 ug/ml peptide pools. This specimen comes from a study of vaccination and CD4 T cells after COVID-19. Study-level background: Post-vaccine sampling followed dose two by a median roughly 70 days (range 14 to 241). Controls had a CEFX pool, an HIV-1 Nef pool, or no peptide added.

Sequenced with the Oncomine TCR Beta short-read assay was DNA taken from cultured CD4+ T cells. TCRdb re-called the PCR reads with MiXCR, one entry per CDR3 protein. Of roughly 17,000 distinct CDR3 sequences listed, approximately 55% were seen once; the top ten hold roughly 9%. The study's findings and limits: Going from 21 to 38, median SARS-CoV-2-reactive clonotypes did not rise significantly.

The genes are TRBV7-2 and TRBJ1-2; 7 bases line up with TRBD1. The material sequenced was CD4+ T cells from blood, cultured in vitro. The sequence was collected from a human donor who had recovered from COVID-19. CDR3 region: CASSPGQSYGYTF. The CDR3 nucleotides read TGTGCCAGCAGCCCGGGACAGTCATATGGCTACACCTTC.